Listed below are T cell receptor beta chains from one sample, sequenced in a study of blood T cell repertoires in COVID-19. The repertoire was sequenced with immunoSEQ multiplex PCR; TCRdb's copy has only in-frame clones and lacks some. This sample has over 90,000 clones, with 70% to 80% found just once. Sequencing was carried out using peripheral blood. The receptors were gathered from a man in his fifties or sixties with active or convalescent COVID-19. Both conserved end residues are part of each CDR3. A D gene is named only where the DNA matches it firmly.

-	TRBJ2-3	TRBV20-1	CSASGRGGADTQYF
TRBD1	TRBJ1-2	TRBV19	CASSIDSRTGSGYTF
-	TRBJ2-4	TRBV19	CASSKRGGNTKNIQYF
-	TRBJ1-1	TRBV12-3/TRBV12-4	CASSFGRPEAFF
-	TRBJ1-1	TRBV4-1	CASSQVDLVSYTEAFF
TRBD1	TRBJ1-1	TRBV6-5	CASSPRGREFTEAFF
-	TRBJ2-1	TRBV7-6	CASSLGQGLMNEQFF
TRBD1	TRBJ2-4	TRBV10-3	CAISPGTGKNIQYF
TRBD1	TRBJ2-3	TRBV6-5	CASSSPQGAIAVTQYF
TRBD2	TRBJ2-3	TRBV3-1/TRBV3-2	CASSQAGTTQTDTQYF
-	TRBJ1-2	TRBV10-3	CAISDTNLVFYTF
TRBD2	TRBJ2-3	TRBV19	CASSMRSGRDFTDTQYF
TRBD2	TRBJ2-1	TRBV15	CATSRVLAGGGYEQFF
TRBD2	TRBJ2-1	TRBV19	CATRRVAGRSSYNEQFF
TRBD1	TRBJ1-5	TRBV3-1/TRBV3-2	CASSRGTGSHQPQHF
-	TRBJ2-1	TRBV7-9	CASSWGDGMINEQFF